The sequence of this T cell receptor beta chain was determined in a study of siplizumab effects on memory and regulatory T cells. Study-wide results and caveats: Sequences below about 10^-5 frequency were poorly captured, limiting mapping of alloreactive clones.

The method was immunoSEQ multiplex PCR; TCRdb's version includes in-frame clones alone and lacks a portion of them. The sample has 85,000 or so clones, roughly 94% seen once. On this clone itself: Its antigen remains unknown.

CDR1 and CDR2 (germline): MDHEN, SYDVKM. V lost 4 bases and J 8 bases, leaving 15 bases between the germline ends. This CDR3 has 14 amino acids. This receptor was obtained from a human donor in good health. The V call is TRBV28, the J call TRBJ2-1; D might be TRBD1 or TRBD2, each matching 6 bases. Input material: CD8+ T cells sorted from blood. For the CDR3, the DNA is TGTGCCAGCAGTTACACAGGGTCGGGGGATGAGCAGTTCTTC. Its protein is CASSYTGSGDEQFF. The variable domain in full, with the rest retrieved from reference TRBV28 and TRBJ2-1, is DVKVTQSSRYLVKRTGEKVFLECVQDMDHENMFWYRQDPGLGLRLIYFSYDVKMKEKGDIPEGYSVSREKKERFSLILESASTNQTSMYLCASSYTGSGDEQFFGPGTRLTVL.